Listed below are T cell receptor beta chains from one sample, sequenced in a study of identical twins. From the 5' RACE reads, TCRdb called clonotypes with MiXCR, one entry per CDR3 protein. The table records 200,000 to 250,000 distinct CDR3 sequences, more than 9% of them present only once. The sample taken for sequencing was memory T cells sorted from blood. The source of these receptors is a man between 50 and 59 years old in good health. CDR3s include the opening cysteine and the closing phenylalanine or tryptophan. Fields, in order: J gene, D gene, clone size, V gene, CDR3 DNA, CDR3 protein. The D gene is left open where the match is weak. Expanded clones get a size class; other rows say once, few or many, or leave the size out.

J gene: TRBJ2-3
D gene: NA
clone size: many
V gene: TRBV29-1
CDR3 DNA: TGCAGCGCGACACCCGCGGGCACAGATACGCAGTATTTT
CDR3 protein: CSATPAGTDTQYF

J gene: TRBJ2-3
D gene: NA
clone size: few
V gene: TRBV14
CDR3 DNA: TGTGCCAGCAGCCATAACCGGGACGCGAGCACAGATACGCAGTATTTT
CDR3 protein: CASSHNRDASTDTQYF

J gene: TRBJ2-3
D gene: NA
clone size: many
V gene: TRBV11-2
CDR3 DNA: TGTGCCAGCAGCTTCGGCGGGACCTTGAGCACAGATACGCAGTATTTT
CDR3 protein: CASSFGGTLSTDTQYF

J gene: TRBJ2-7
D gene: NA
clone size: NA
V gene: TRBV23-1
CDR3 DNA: TGCGCCAGCAGTCAATCTCGACCCCCGGTCGGGCAGTACTTC
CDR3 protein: CASSQSRPPVGQYF

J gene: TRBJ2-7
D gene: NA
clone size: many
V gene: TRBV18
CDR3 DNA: TGTGCCAGCTCACCACGGTTTGACAGCTCCTACGAGCAGTACTTC
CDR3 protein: CASSPRFDSSYEQYF

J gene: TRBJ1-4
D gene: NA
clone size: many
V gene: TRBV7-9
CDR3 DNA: TGTGCCAGCAGCTCAGGCCAGGAAAAACTGTTTTTT
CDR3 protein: CASSSGQEKLFF

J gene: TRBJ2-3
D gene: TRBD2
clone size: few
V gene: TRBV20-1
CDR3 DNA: TGCAGTGCTAGAGGACCCAGCGGGAGGGCCAGGACAGATACGCAGTATTTT
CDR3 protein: CSARGPSGRARTDTQYF

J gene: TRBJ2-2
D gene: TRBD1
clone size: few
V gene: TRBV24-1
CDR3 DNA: TGTGCCACCAGGAGCCGGACAGGGGGGAACACCGGGGAGCTGTTTTTT
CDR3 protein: CATRSRTGGNTGELFF

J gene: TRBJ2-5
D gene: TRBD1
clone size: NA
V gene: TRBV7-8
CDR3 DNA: TGTGCCAGCAGCTCAGATAACAGGGGAGAGACCCAGTACTTC
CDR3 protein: CASSSDNRGETQYF

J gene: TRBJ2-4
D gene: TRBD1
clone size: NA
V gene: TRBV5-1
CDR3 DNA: TGCGCCAGCAGCTTGGCTACAGGGGGCTTGGCCAAAAACATTCAGTACTTC
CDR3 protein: CASSLATGGLAKNIQYF

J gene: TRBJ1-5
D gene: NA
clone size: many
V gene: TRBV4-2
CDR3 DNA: TGTGCCAGCAGCCCCGTGGAAAATCAGCCCCAGCATTTT
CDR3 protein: CASSPVENQPQHF

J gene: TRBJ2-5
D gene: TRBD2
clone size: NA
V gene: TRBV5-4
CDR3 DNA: TGTGCCAGTTCCGGGACTAGCGGGGCTCCAGGGGAGACCCAGTACTTC
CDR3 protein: CASSGTSGAPGETQYF

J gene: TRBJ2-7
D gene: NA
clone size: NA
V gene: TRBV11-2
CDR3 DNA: TGTGCCAGCAGCTTAGGGGATTCCCCTTTCTACGAGCAGTACTTC
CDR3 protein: CASSLGDSPFYEQYF

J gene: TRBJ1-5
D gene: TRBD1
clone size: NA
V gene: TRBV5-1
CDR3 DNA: TGCGCCAGCAGTCCTAACGCAGGGGGCGGCAATCAGCCCCAGCATTTT
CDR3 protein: CASSPNAGGGNQPQHF

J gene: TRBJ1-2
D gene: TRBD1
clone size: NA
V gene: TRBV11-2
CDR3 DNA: TGTGCCAGCAGCGGCTTCCCCCCGGGACAGAACTACTATGGCTACACCTTC
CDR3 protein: CASSGFPPGQNYYGYTF

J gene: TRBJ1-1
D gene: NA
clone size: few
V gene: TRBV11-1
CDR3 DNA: TGTGCCAGCAGCACCACCCCCATCTTAGAGGTCGGTTACGCCGGAGACACTGAAGCTTTCTTT
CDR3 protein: CASSTTPILEVGYAGDTEAFF

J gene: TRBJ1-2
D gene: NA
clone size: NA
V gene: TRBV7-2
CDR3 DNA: TGTGCCAGCAGCTTAACCCCGACGTTGGGGGAGAATGGCTACACCTTC
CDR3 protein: CASSLTPTLGENGYTF

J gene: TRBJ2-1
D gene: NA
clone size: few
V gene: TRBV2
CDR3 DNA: TGTGCCAGCAGGGCCAGGGAGGCGAGACCCTACAATGAGCAGTTCTTC
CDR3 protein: CASRAREARPYNEQFF

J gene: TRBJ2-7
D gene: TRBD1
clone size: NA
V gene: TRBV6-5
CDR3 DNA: TGTGCCAGCAGTTGCCCCGGCAGTGGGACAGTGGCCTTCGAGCAGTACTTC
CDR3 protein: CASSCPGSGTVAFEQYF

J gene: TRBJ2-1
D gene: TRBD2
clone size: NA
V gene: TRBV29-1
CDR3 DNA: TGCAGCGTCGCCTTCGGACTAGCGGGAGGGCCTAGGGCCAATGAGCAGTTCTTC
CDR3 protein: CSVAFGLAGGPRANEQFF

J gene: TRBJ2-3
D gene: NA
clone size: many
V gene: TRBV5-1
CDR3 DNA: TGCGCCAGCAGCCCTGGACAGATAGGGACAGATACGCAGTATTTT
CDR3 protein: CASSPGQIGTDTQYF

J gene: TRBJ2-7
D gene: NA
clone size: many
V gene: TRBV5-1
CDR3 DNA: TGCGCCAGCAGCTTGTCAGGGCCGGGGAGCTACGAGCAGTACTTC
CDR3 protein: CASSLSGPGSYEQYF

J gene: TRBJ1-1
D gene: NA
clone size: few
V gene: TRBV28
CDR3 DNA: TGTGCCACTCAGATTGGGACATTTAGTTCAGCTGAAGCTTTCTTT
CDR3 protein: CATQIGTFSSAEAFF

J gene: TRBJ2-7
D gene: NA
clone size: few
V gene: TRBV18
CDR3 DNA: TGTGCCAGCTCACCACCATCAGGGCAAGCCGAGCAGTACTTC
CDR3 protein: CASSPPSGQAEQYF

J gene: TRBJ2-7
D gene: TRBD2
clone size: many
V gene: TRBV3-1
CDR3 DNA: TGTGCCAGCAGCCTTAGCGGGAGGGCCAACGAGCAGTACTTC
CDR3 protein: CASSLSGRANEQYF

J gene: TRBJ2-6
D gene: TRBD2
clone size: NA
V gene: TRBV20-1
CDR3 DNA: TGCAGTGCTAGTAGCGGGGGTCCTGGGGCCAACGTCCTGACTTTC
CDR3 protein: CSASSGGPGANVLTF

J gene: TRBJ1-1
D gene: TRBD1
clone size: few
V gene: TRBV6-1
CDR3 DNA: TGTGCCAGCATTCGGGACAGGGGCAACGAAGCTTTCTTT
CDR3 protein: CASIRDRGNEAFF

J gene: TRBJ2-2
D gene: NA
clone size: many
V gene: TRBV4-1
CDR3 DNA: TGCGCCAGCAGCTCCCCCGGGGAGCTGTTTTTT
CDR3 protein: CASSSPGELFF

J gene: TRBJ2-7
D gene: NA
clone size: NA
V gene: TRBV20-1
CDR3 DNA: TGCAGTGCTAGAGATCATAAGGGAAGCTCCTACGAGCAGTACTTC
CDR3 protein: CSARDHKGSSYEQYF

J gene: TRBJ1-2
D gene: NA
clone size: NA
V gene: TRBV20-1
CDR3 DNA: TGCAGTGCTAAGGGGAATCTCATCTATGGCTACACCTTC
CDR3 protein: CSAKGNLIYGYTF

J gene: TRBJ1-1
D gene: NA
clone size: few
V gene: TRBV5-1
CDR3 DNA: TGCGCCAGCAGCTTGGTAGGGGTTGAAACTGAAGCTTTCTTT
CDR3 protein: CASSLVGVETEAFF

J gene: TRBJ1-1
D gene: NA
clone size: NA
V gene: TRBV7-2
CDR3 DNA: TGTGCCAGCAGCTTGGGTAGGGGCGAGTGGGCTTTCTTT
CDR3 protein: CASSLGRGEWAFF